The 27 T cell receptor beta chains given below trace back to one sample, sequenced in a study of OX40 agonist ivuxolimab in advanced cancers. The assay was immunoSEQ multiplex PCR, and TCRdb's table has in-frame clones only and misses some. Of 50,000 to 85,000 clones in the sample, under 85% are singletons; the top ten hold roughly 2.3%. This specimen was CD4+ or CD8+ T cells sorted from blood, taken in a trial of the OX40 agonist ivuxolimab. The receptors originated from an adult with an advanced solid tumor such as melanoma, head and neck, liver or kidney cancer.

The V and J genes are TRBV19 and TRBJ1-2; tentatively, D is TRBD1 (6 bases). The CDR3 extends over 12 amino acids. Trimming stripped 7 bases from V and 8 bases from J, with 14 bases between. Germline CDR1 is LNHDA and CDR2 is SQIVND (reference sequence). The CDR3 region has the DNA TGTGCCAGTATGGGGCAGGGGAGGGGCTACACCTTC. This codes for CASMGQGRGYTF. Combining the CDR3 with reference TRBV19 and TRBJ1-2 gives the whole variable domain DGGITQSPKYLFRKEGQNVTLSCEQNLNHDAMYWYRQDPGQGLRLIYYSQIVNDFQKGDIAEGYSVSREKKESFPLTVTSAQKNPTAFYLCASMGQGRGYTFGSGTRLTVV.

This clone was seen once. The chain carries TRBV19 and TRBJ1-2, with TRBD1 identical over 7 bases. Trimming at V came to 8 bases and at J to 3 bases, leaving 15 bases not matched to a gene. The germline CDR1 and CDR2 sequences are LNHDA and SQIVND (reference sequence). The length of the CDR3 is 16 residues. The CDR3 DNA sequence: TGTGCCAGTCAAGGACAGGTCGGGGGAGGGCACTATGGCTACACCTTC. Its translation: CASQGQVGGGHYGYTF.

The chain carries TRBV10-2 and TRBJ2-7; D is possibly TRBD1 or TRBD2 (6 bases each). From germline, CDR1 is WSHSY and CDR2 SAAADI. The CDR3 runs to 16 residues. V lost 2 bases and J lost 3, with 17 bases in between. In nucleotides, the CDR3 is TGCGCCAGCAGTGAGCCTAGGGGGGCGGGCTTCTACGAGCAGTACTTC. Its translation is CASSEPRGAGFYEQYF.

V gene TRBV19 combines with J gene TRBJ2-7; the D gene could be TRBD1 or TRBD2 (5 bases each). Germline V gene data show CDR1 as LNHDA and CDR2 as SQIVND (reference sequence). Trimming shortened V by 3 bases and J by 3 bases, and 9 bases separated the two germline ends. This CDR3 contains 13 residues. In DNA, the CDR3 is TGTGCCAGTAGTATCCGAGGGGACTACGAGCAGTACTTC. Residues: CASSIRGDYEQYF.

CDR3 sequence reads: CASSQGFGVLGGYTF. CDR3 nucleotide sequence: TGCGCCAGCAGCCAGGGGTTCGGGGTTCTGGGGGGCTACACCTTC. This chain joins TRBV4-3 and TRBJ1-2; unclear D gene. Trimming removed 3 bases at V and 8 bases at J, with 19 bases between. There are 15 residues in the CDR3. CDR1 is LGHNA, CDR2 YSLEER, per germline.

CDR3 sequence: CASSSLTFGYTF. CDR3 DNA: TGTGCCAGCAGCTCTCTAACGTTTGGCTACACCTTC. The rearrangement uses TRBV5-4 and TRBJ1-2; D gene unclear. The CDR3 totals 12 residues. In germline, CDR1 is SGHNT, CDR2 YYREEE (reference sequence). Between the trimmed V and J ends, which lost 3 bases and 7 bases, there was a span of 10 bases.

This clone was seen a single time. The CDR3 coding sequence is TGTGCCAGCAGCTCCCCCTGGGGAGGGAGAACCGGGGAGCTGTTTTTT. It specifies CASSSPWGGRTGELFF. This sequence joins TRBV4-2 and TRBJ2-2, with TRBD2 matching 7 bases. The CDR3 is 16 amino acids. The trim removed 5 bases at V and 5 bases at J, leaving 11 bases unmatched. The germline V gene encodes CDR1 LGHNA and CDR2 YNFKEQ.

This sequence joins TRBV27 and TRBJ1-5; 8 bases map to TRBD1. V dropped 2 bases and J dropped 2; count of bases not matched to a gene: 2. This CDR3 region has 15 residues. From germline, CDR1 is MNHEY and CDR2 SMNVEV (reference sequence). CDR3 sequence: CASSLMTGGNQPQHF. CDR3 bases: TGTGCCAGCAGTTTAATGACAGGGGGCAATCAGCCCCAGCATTTT.

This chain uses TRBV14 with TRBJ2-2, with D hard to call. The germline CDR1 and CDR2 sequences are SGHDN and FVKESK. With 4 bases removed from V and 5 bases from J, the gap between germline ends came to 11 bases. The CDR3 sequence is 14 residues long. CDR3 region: CASSPDLWTGELFF. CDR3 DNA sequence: TGTGCCAGCAGCCCCGATCTCTGGACCGGGGAGCTGTTTTTT. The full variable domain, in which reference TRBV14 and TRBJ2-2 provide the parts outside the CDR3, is EAGVTQFPSHSVIEKGQTVTLRCDPISGHDNLYWYRRVMGKEIKFLLHFVKESKQDESGMPNNRFLAERTGGTYSTLKVQPAELEDSGVYFCASSPDLWTGELFFGEGSRLTVL.

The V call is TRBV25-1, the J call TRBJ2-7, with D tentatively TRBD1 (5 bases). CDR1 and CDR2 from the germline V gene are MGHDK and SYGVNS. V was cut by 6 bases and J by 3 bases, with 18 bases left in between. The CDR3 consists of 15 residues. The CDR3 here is CASSEVTPGNYEQYF. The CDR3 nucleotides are TGTGCCAGCAGCGAAGTGACGCCAGGGAACTACGAGCAGTACTTC.

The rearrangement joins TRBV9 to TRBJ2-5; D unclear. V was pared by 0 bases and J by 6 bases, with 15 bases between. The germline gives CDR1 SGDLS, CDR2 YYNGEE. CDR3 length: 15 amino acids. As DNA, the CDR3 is TGTGCCAGCAGCGTAGACCCTGACGGGCATAAGACCCAGTACTTC. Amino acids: CASSVDPDGHKTQYF.

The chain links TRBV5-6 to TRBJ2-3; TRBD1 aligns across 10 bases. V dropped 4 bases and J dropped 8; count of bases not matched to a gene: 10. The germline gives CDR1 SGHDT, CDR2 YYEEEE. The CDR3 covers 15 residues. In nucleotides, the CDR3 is TGTGCCAGCAGCATCGGACAGGGGGGTCTCGGTACGCAGTATTTT. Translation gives CASSIGQGGLGTQYF.

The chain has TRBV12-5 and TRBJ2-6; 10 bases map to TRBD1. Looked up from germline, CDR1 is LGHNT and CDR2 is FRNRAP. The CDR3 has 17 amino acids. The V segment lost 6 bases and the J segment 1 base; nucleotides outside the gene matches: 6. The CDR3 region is CASGRGTGVSGANVLTF. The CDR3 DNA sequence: TGTGCTAGTGGGCGTGGGACAGGGGTGTCTGGGGCCAACGTCCTGACTTTC.

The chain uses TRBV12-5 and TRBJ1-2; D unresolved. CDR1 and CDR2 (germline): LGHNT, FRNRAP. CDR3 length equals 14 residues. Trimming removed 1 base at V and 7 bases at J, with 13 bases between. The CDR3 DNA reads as TGTGCTAGTGGTTTGGCCCTCGGCGATGGTGGCTACACCTTC. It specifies CASGLALGDGGYTF.

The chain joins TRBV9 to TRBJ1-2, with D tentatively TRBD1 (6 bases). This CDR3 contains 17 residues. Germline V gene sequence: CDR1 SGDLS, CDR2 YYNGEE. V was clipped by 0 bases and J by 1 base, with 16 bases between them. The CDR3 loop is CASSVVGGLIGNYGYTF. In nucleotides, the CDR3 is TGTGCCAGCAGCGTAGTTGGGGGGCTAATCGGTAACTATGGCTACACCTTC.

The CDR3 sequence is CASSKTSGRINNEQFF. The CDR3, as DNA: TGTGCCAGTAGTAAAACTAGCGGGAGGATCAACAATGAGCAGTTCTTC. The chain joins TRBV19 to TRBJ2-1; 12 positions match TRBD2. CDR3 length: 16 residues. CDR1 is LNHDA and CDR2 is SQIVND in the germline V gene (reference sequence). With 4 bases clipped from V and 5 bases from J, the junction kept 6 bases outside the gene matches.

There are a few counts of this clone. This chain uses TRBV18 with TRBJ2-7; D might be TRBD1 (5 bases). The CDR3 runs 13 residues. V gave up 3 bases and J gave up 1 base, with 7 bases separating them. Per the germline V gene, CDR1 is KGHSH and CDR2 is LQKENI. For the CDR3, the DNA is TGTGCCAGCTCACCTACAGGATCCTACGAGCAGTACTTC. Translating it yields CASSPTGSYEQYF.

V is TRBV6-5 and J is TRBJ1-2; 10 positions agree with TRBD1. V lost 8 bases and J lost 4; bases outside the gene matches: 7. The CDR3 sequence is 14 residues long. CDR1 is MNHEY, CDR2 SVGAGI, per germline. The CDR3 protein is CASGGTGATYGYTF. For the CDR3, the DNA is TGTGCCAGCGGAGGGACAGGGGCAACCTATGGCTACACCTTC.

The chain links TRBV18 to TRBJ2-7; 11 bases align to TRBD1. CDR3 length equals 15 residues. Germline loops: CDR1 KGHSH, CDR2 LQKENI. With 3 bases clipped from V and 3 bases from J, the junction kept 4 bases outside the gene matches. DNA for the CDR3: TGTGCCAGCTCACCGGGGACAGGGGGAGGCTACGAGCAGTACTTC. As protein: CASSPGTGGGYEQYF. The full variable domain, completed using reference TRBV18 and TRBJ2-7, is NAGVMQNPRHLVRRRGQEARLRCSPMKGHSHVYWYRQLPEEGLKFMVYLQKENIIDESGMPKERFSAEFPKEGPSILRIQQVVRGDSAAYFCASSPGTGGGYEQYFGPGTRLTVT.

This CDR3 reads CASSIPGVGEKLFF. For the CDR3, the DNA is TGTGCCAGTAGTATCCCAGGGGTTGGGGAAAAACTGTTTTTT. V and J are TRBV19 and TRBJ1-4; possible D gene TRBD1, 6 bases. Trimming shortened V by 3 bases and J by 8 bases, and 13 bases separated the two germline ends. Germline V gives CDR1 LNHDA, CDR2 SQIVND (reference sequence). The CDR3 totals 14 residues.

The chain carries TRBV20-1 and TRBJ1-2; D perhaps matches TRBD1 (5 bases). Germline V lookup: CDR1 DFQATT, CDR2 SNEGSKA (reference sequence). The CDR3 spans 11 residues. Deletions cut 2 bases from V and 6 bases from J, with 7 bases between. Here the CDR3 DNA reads TGCAGTGCTAGACGGGGGGATGGCTACACCTTC. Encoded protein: CSARRGDGYTF.

For the CDR3, the DNA is TGTGCCAGCAGTAAGGGACAGGGGAGCACAGATACGCAGTATTTT. It encodes CASSKGQGSTDTQYF. The J gene is TRBJ2-3, the V gene TRBV6-6; 10 bases are a match to TRBD1. This CDR3 comprises 15 residues. V was clipped by 5 bases and J by 0 bases; unmatched bases: 2. Germline V gene sequence: CDR1 MNHNY, CDR2 SVGAGI (reference sequence).

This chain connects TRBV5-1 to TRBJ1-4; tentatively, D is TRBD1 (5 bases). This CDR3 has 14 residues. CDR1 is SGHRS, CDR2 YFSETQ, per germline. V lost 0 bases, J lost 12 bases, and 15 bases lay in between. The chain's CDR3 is CASSLARGRAELFF. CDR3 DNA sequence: TGCGCCAGCAGCTTGGCCCGGGGGAGGGCTGAACTGTTTTTT. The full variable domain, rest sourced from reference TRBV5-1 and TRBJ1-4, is KAGVTQTPRYLIKTRGQQVTLSCSPISGHRSVSWYQQTPGQGLQFLFEYFSETQRNKGNFPGRFSGRQFSNSRSEMNVSTLELGDSALYLCASSLARGRAELFFGSGTQLSVL.

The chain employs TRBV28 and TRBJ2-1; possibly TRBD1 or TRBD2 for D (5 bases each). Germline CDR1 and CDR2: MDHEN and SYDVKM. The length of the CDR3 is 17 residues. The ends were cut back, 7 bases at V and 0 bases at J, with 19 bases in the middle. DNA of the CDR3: TGTGCCAGCACCAGTTCCGGGACGGCTAGCTCCTACAATGAGCAGTTCTTC. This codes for CASTSSGTASSYNEQFF.

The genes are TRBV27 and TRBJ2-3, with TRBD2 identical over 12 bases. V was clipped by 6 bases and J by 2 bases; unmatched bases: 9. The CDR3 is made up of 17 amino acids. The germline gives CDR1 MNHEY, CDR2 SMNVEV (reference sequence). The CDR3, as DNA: TGTGCCAGCAGACGACTAGCGGGAGTAACTCACACAGATACGCAGTATTTT. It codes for CASRRLAGVTHTDTQYF.

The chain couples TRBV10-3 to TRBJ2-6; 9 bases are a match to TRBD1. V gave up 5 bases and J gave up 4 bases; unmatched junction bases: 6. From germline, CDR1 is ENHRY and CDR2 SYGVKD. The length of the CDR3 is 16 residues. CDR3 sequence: CAISPGTGSGANVLTF. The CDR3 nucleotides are TGTGCCATCAGTCCCGGGACAGGGTCCGGGGCCAACGTCCTGACTTTC.

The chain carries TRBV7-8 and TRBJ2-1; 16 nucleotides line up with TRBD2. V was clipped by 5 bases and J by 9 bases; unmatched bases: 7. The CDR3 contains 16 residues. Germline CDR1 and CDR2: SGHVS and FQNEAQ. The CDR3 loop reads CASSPLGTSGRGEQFF. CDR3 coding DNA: TGTGCCAGCAGCCCCCTAGGGACTAGCGGGAGGGGTGAGCAGTTCTTC.